The 26 T cell receptor beta chains below come from one sample, sequenced in a study of blood T cell repertoires in COVID-19. Generated by immunoSEQ multiplex PCR, the TCRdb table keeps only in-frame clones and is missing some. The top ten hold 1.7% of the sample, which has a few hundred thousand clones, about nine tenths seen once. Sequencing input: PBMCs or T cells enriched from blood (not recorded which). These receptors came from a woman between 25 and 40 years old who had recovered from COVID-19.

The chain joins TRBV6-5 to TRBJ1-3; TRBD1 aligns across 7 bases. V lost 5 bases and J lost 2; bases outside the gene matches: 3. CDR1 is MNHEY and CDR2 is SVGAGI in the germline V gene. The CDR3 runs to 14 residues. CDR3 region: CASSIQGTGNTIYF. The CDR3, as DNA: TGTGCCAGCAGTATACAGGGGACTGGAAACACCATATATTTT.

J is TRBJ2-3 and V is TRBV7-6; tentatively, D is TRBD2 (6 bases). Germline CDR1 is SGHVS and CDR2 is FNYEAQ. The CDR3 runs to 17 residues. The germline V and J ends were trimmed by 3 bases and 4 bases, with 20 bases remaining between them. CDR3 in amino acids: CASSFVAGGTSSDTQYF. CDR3 DNA: TGTGCCAGCAGCTTTGTTGCGGGTGGGACTTCATCAGATACGCAGTATTTT. Drawing the rest from reference TRBV7-6 and TRBJ2-3, the complete variable domain is GAGVSQSPRYKVTKRGQDVALRCDPISGHVSLYWYRQALGQGPEFLTYFNYEAQQDKSGLPNDRFSAERPEGSISTLTIQRTEQRDSAMYRCASSFVAGGTSSDTQYFGPGTRLTVL.

This clone was detected once. The rearrangement uses TRBV12-5 and TRBJ1-4; 9 bases match TRBD1. Germline assignment: CDR1 LGHNT and CDR2 FRNRAP. The V segment lost 1 base and the J segment 8 bases; nucleotides outside the gene matches: 8. CDR3 length: 16 amino acids. This chain's CDR3 is CASGLGLGQGPEKLFF. The CDR3 nucleotides read TGTGCTAGTGGTTTGGGATTGGGACAGGGCCCCGAAAAACTGTTTTTT.

The J gene is TRBJ2-7, the V gene TRBV6-5, with 11 bases that match TRBD2. Germline assignment: CDR1 MNHEY and CDR2 SVGAGI. This CDR3 contains 15 residues. Losses at the gene ends were 7 bases for V and 3 bases for J; bases not matched to a gene: 8. The CDR3 is CASIEGTSGLYEQYF. The CDR3 nucleotides read TGTGCCAGCATCGAAGGGACTAGCGGACTCTACGAGCAGTACTTC.

The V call is TRBV13, the J call TRBJ2-7; 10 bases are a match to TRBD1. The CDR3 is 12 amino acids. Germline V CDR1 and CDR2: PRHDT, FYEKMQ (reference sequence). J lost 12 bases, V lost 2 bases, and 4 bases had no gene match. The CDR3, as DNA: TGTGCCAGCAGCTTATTCGGACAGGGGGTGTACTTC. This sequence encodes CASSLFGQGVYF.

This chain joins TRBV2 and TRBJ2-1, with TRBD2 as a possible D gene (6 bases). This CDR3 contains 14 residues. Germline lookup yields CDR1 SNHLY and CDR2 FYNNEI. Trimming left V 10 bases short and J 5 bases short, with 18 bases between. In DNA, the CDR3 is TGTGCCACCCCGAGCGGGCACGCGAACAATGAGCAGTTCTTC. Residues: CATPSGHANNEQFF. The variable domain in full, with the rest retrieved from reference TRBV2 and TRBJ2-1, is EPEVTQTPSHQVTQMGQEVILRCVPISNHLYFYWYRQILGQKVEFLVSFYNNEISEKSEIFDDQFSVERPDGSNFTLKIRSTKLEDSAMYFCATPSGHANNEQFFGPGTRLTVL.

The rearrangement joins TRBV5-6 to TRBJ1-4; TRBD1 might be the D (6 bases). Germline V gives CDR1 SGHDT, CDR2 YYEEEE. The CDR3 is made up of 19 amino acids. The V end lost 3 bases, the J end lost 0 bases, and 21 bases lay between the germline ends. The CDR3 loop is CASSSYRYEDRATNEKLFF. CDR3 nucleotides: TGTGCCAGCAGCTCGTACCGCTACGAGGACAGAGCAACTAATGAAAAACTGTTTTTT.

The chain couples TRBV4-3 to TRBJ2-7; 7 nucleotides align to TRBD1. CDR1 is LGHNA and CDR2 is YSLEER in the germline V gene. There are 16 residues in the CDR3. J gave up 0 bases and V 1 base, and 6 bases lay outside the gene matches. The CDR3 sequence is CASSQVGTANSYEQYF. CDR3 sequence (DNA): TGCGCCAGCAGCCAAGTCGGGACAGCGAACTCCTACGAGCAGTACTTC.

This chain joins TRBV7-2 and TRBJ2-3; 13 nucleotides line up with TRBD2. CDR1 is SGHTA and CDR2 is FQGNSA in the germline V gene. The CDR3 length is 17 residues. V lost 2 bases to trimming and J lost 5 bases; unmatched junction nucleotides: 7. The DNA of the CDR3 is TGTGCCAGCAGCTTATCTACTAGCGGGAGGGTGGTAGATACGCAGTATTTT. This gives the protein CASSLSTSGRVVDTQYF.

The J gene is TRBJ2-7, the V gene TRBV28; D unresolved. The germline V and J ends were trimmed by 6 bases and 3 bases, with 9 bases remaining between them. The germline V gene has CDR1 MDHEN and CDR2 SYDVKM. This CDR3 region has 12 residues. CDR3 amino acids: CASSNLGYEQYF. For the CDR3, the DNA is TGTGCCAGCAGCAACCTCGGCTACGAGCAGTACTTC.

The chain combines TRBV5-1 with TRBJ2-1; the match to TRBD2 covers 12 bases. CDR3 length: 15 residues. Per germline, CDR1 SGHRS and CDR2 YFSETQ. V shed 6 bases, J shed 4 bases, and the junction held 5 bases outside the gene matches. CDR3 loop: CASTGLAGMYNEQFF. DNA of the CDR3: TGCGCCAGCACCGGACTAGCGGGAATGTACAATGAGCAGTTCTTC.

V and J are TRBV24-1 and TRBJ2-1, with 9 positions matching TRBD2. Germline V CDR1 and CDR2: KGHDR, SFDVKD. V dropped 6 bases and J dropped 3; count of bases not matched to a gene: 8. CDR3 length: 16 residues. The CDR3 sequence is CATSPIAGVGYNEQFF. The CDR3 DNA sequence: TGTGCCACCAGTCCAATAGCGGGAGTGGGCTACAATGAGCAGTTCTTC.

The chain has TRBV7-3 and TRBJ2-5; 11 bases are a match to TRBD1. V lost 5 bases and J lost 2; bases outside the gene matches: 7. The CDR3 has 16 residues. The germline CDR1 and CDR2 sequences are SGHTA and FQGTGA. The CDR3 DNA reads TGTGCCAGCAGCCCCTACCGGGACAGGGGGCAAGAGACCCAGTACTTC. The encoded protein is CASSPYRDRGQETQYF.

The CDR3 region has the DNA TGTGCCAGCAGCTTGGCAGGGGCGTTGGGAAACACCATATATTTT. Translating gives CASSLAGALGNTIYF. The rearrangement joins TRBV5-4 to TRBJ1-3; TRBD1 might be the D (6 bases). V lost 0 bases and J lost 4, with 11 bases in between. The CDR3 consists of 15 residues. Germline lookup yields CDR1 SGHNT and CDR2 YYREEE (reference sequence).

This chain uses TRBV5-8 with TRBJ1-5, with D perhaps TRBD1 (6 bases). Germline V CDR1 and CDR2: SGHTS, YDEGEE. The CDR3 sequence is 15 residues long. With 0 bases removed from V and 5 bases from J, the gap between germline ends came to 12 bases. The CDR3 loop is CASSLAVTGDQPQHF. The CDR3 DNA follows: TGTGCCAGCAGCTTGGCGGTGACAGGAGATCAGCCCCAGCATTTT.

The chain employs TRBV2 and TRBJ1-1; possible D gene TRBD1, 5 bases. V was trimmed by 5 bases and J by 3 bases, leaving 10 bases between them. The CDR3 totals 13 residues. CDR1 and CDR2 from the germline V gene are SNHLY and FYNNEI. The CDR3 bases are TGTGCCAGCAGTCCCGACAGCCACACTGAAGCTTTCTTT. It encodes CASSPDSHTEAFF.

The J gene is TRBJ1-5, the V gene TRBV2, with 7 nucleotides matching TRBD1. J lost 10 bases, V lost 6 bases, and 9 bases had no gene match. This CDR3 is 13 amino acids long. The V gene's germline CDR1 is SNHLY and CDR2 FYNNEI. CDR3 DNA sequence: TGTGCCAGCAGGAGGCACAGGGGCGATCCCCAGCATTTT. It encodes CASRRHRGDPQHF. The full variable domain, its missing parts supplied by reference TRBV2 and TRBJ1-5, is EPEVTQTPSHQVTQMGQEVILRCVPISNHLYFYWYRQILGQKVEFLVSFYNNEISEKSEIFDDQFSVERPDGSNFTLKIRSTKLEDSAMYFCASRRHRGDPQHFGDGTRLSIL.

The chain carries TRBV6-6 and TRBJ2-1; 11 bases map to TRBD2. The germline CDR1 and CDR2 sequences are MNHNY and SVGAGI (reference sequence). V dropped 4 bases and J dropped 6; count of bases not matched to a gene: 5. The CDR3 is made up of 15 amino acids. The chain's CDR3 is CASSLTSGIPNEQFF. Written as DNA, the CDR3 is TGTGCCAGCAGTTTGACTAGCGGGATACCCAATGAGCAGTTCTTC.

The V and J genes are TRBV6-4 and TRBJ2-7; a possible D gene is TRBD1 (6 bases). The CDR3 extends over 17 amino acids. Germline assignment: CDR1 MRHNA and CDR2 SNTAGT. V lost 1 base to trimming and J lost 2 bases, with 18 bases between them. CDR3 coding DNA: TGTGCCAGCAGTGACTACCACAGGGACCTAATTCCCTACGAGCAGTACTTC. It translates to CASSDYHRDLIPYEQYF.

The chain is built from TRBV18 and TRBJ1-4, with 7 bases fitting TRBD1. In germline, CDR1 is KGHSH, CDR2 LQKENI. With 3 bases clipped from V and 4 bases from J, the junction kept 5 bases outside the gene matches. This CDR3 region has 15 residues. Here the CDR3 DNA reads TGTGCCAGCTCACCGGGGGACAGAGGTAATGAAAAACTGTTTTTT. Amino acid sequence: CASSPGDRGNEKLFF.

This chain uses TRBV4-3 with TRBJ1-6; no clear D. V was trimmed by 3 bases and J by 10 bases, leaving 19 bases between them. The CDR3 runs 16 residues. CDR1 and CDR2 (germline): LGHNA, YSLEER. CDR3 DNA: TGCGCCAGCAGCCAGATGGGGAGTACCCAAGGCTCACCCCTCCACTTT. It is translated as CASSQMGSTQGSPLHF.

With respect to this clone: A read error may account for a junction end that differs from germline. V gene TRBV7-8 combines with J gene TRBJ1-2; D gene ambiguous. CDR3 length equals 15 residues. The V gene's germline CDR1 is SGHVS and CDR2 FQNEAQ. The CDR3 DNA reads TGTGCCAGCAGCTCGCCCGGCAGGCCCAACTCTGGCTACACCTTC. It codes for CASSSPGRPNSGYTF. The variable domain in full, completed from reference TRBV7-8 and TRBJ1-2, reads GAGVSQSPRYKVAKRGQDVALRCDPISGHVSLFWYQQALGQGPEFLTYFQNEAQLDKSGLPSDRFFAERPEGSVSTLKIQRTQQEDSAVYLCASSSPGRPNSGYTFGSGTRLTVV.

V and J are TRBV3-1 (or the pseudogene TRBV3-2) and TRBJ2-1, with TRBD2 matching over 9 bases. V dropped 6 bases and J dropped 7; count of bases not matched to a gene: 13. The CDR3 totals 16 residues. Germline V gene data show CDR1 as LGHDT and CDR2 as YNNKEL (reference sequence). The CDR3 here is CASRSWLAGGSNEQFF. The CDR3 bases are TGTGCCAGCAGGTCGTGGTTGGCGGGGGGGTCGAATGAGCAGTTCTTC.

This chain connects TRBV15 to TRBJ1-6; 10 bases match TRBD1. J gave up 8 bases and V 5 bases, and 9 bases lay outside the gene matches. The CDR3 extends over 16 amino acids. Germline V gene data show CDR1 as LNHNV and CDR2 as YYDKDF (reference sequence). The CDR3 bases are TGTGCCACCAGCGGCCGGGACAGGGGTGATTATTCACCCCTCCACTTT. Its protein is CATSGRDRGDYSPLHF.

This sequence joins TRBV5-4 and TRBJ2-4, with 8 nucleotides matching TRBD2. With 4 bases clipped from V and 4 bases from J, the junction kept 4 bases outside the gene matches. The germline gives CDR1 SGHNT, CDR2 YYREEE (reference sequence). The CDR3 totals 14 residues. The CDR3 DNA follows: TGTGCCAGCAGCGACGGACTAGCAAAAAACATTCAGTACTTC. Its protein product is CASSDGLAKNIQYF. Filled out from reference TRBV5-4 and TRBJ2-4, the complete variable domain reads ETGVTQSPTHLIKTRGQQVTLRCSSQSGHNTVSWYQQALGQGPQFIFQYYREEENGRGNFPPRFSGLQFPNYSSELNVNALELDDSALYLCASSDGLAKNIQYFGAGTRLSVL.

On this clone: Since no conserved phenylalanine or tryptophan closes the CDR3, a read error is the likely cause. The DNA is omitted, as the CDR3 cannot be located on it reliably, and the CDR3 follows TCRdb's listing. This chain connects TRBV3-1 (or the pseudogene TRBV3-2) to TRBJ2-3; the table's D call, TRBD1, was not checked against the DNA. Germline assignment: CDR1 LGHDT and CDR2 YNNKEL (reference sequence). Including both end residues, the CDR3 is 14 amino acids long. This chain's CDR3 is CASSPLMGTGIHFV.